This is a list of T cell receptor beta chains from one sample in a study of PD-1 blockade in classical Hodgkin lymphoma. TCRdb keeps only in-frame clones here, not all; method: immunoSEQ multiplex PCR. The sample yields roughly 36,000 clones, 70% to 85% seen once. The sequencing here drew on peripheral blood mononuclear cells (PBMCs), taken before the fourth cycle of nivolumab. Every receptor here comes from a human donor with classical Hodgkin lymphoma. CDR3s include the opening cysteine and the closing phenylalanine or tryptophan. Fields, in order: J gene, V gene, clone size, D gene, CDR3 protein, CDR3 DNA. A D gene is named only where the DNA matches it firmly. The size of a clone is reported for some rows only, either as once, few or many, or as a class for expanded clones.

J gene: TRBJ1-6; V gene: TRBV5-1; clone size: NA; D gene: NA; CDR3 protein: CASSGKMGLYNSPLHF; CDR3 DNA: TGCGCCAGCAGCGGGAAGATGGGACTCTATAATTCACCCCTCCACTTT
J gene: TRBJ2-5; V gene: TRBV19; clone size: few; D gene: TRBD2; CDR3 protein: CASSIAPTGTSGGYQETQYF; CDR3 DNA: TGTGCCAGTAGTATAGCCCCGACCGGGACTAGCGGGGGGTACCAAGAGACCCAGTACTTC
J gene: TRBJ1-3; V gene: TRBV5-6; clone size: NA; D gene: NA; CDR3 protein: CASSVDQGDSGNTIYF; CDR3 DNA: TGTGCCAGCAGCGTGGACCAGGGAGACTCTGGAAACACCATATATTTT
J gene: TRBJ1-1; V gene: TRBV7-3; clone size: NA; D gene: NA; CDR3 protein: CASSLTGVLAEAFF; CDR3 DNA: TGTGCCAGCAGCTTAACTGGAGTCTTAGCTGAAGCTTTCTTT
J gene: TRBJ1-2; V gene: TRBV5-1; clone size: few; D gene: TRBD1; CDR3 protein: CASSYQGDGYTF; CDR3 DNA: TGCGCCAGCAGTTACCAGGGGGATGGCTACACCTTC
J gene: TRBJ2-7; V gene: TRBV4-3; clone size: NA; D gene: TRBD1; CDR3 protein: CASSQGDRGRNEQYF; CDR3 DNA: TGCGCCAGCAGCCAAGGTGACAGGGGGCGAAACGAGCAGTACTTC
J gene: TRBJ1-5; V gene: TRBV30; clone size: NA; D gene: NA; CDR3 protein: CAWSDAEDQPQHF; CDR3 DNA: TGTGCCTGGAGTGACGCGGAAGATCAGCCCCAGCATTTT
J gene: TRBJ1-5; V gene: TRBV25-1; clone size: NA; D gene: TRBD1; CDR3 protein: CASSDPTGQQPQHF; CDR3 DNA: TGTGCCAGCAGTGATCCGACAGGGCAACAGCCCCAGCATTTT
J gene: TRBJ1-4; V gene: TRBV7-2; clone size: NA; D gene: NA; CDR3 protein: CASSLFRGINEKLFF; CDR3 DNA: TGTGCCAGCAGCTTATTTCGGGGTATCAATGAAAAACTGTTTTTT
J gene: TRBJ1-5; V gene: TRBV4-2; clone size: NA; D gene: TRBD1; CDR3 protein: CASSQEGRGLNQPQHF; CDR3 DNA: TGTGCCAGCAGCCAAGAGGGCAGGGGGCTGAATCAGCCCCAGCATTTT
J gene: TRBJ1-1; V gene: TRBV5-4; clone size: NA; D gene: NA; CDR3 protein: CASSLSGATEAFF; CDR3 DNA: TGTGCCAGCAGCTTGTCAGGGGCCACTGAAGCTTTCTTT
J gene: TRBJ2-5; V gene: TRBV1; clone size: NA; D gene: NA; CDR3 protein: CTSSQAEGHQETQYF; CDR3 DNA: TGCACCAGCAGCCAAGCCGAAGGGCACCAAGAGACCCAGTACTTC
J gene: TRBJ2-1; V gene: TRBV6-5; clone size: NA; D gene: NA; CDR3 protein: CASSSGLTGFTFF; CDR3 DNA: TGTGCCAGCAGTTCGGGACTCACAGGGTTTACGTTCTTC
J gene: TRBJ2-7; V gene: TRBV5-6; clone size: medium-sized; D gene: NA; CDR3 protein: CASAVGSSYEQYF; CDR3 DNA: TGTGCCAGCGCGGTGGGGAGTTCCTACGAGCAGTACTTC
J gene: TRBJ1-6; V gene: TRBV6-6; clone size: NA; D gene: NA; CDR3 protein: CASSYSRGLDNSPLHF; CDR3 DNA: TGTGCCAGCAGTTACTCGAGGGGGTTAGATAATTCACCCCTCCACTTT
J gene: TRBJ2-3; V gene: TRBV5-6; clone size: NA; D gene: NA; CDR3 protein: CASSLVALATDTQYF; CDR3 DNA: TGTGCCAGCAGCTTGGTTGCGCTAGCAACAGATACGCAGTATTTT
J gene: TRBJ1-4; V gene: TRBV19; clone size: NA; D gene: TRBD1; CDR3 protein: CASSNPLKTGFFEKLFF; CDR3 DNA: TGTGCCAGTAGTAACCCCCTCAAGACAGGGTTCTTTGAAAAACTGTTTTTT
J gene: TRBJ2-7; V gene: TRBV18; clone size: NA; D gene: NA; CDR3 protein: CASSPSPRRYTYEQYF; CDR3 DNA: TGTGCCAGCTCACCATCTCCCCGGAGATACACCTACGAGCAGTACTTC
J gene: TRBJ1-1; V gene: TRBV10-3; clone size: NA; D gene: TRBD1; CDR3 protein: CAIRGTGPTTEAFF; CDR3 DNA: TGTGCCATCAGGGGGACAGGACCCACTACTGAAGCTTTCTTT
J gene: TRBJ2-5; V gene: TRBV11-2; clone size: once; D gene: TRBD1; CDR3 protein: CASSYNRGREEGTQYF; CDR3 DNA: TGTGCCAGCAGCTATAACAGGGGGAGAGAAGAGGGGACCCAGTACTTC
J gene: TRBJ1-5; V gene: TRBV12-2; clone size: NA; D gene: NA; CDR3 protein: CASRLAFDGQGANQPQHF; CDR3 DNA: TGTGCAAGTCGCTTAGCTTTCGACGGACAGGGGGCAAATCAGCCCCAGCATTTT
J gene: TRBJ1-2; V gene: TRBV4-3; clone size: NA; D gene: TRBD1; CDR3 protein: CASSPSQGAGGYTF; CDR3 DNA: TGCGCCAGCAGCCCCTCCCAGGGGGCGGGAGGCTACACCTTC
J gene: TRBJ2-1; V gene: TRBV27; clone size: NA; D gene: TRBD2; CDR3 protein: CASSSRTSPSGNEQFF; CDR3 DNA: TGTGCCAGCAGTTCCCGGACTAGCCCTTCCGGTAATGAGCAGTTCTTC
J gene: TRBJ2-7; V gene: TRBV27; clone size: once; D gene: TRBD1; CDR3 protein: CASSFTGDEQYF; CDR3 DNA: TGTGCCAGCAGCTTCACAGGGGACGAGCAGTACTTC
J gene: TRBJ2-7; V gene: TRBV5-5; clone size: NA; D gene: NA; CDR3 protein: CASSPGTYEQYF; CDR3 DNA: TGTGCCAGCAGCCCCGGGACCTACGAGCAGTACTTC
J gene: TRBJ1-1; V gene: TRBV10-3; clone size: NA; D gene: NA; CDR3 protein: CAISGKGMNTEAFF; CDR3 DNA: TGTGCCATCAGTGGGAAGGGCATGAACACTGAAGCTTTCTTT